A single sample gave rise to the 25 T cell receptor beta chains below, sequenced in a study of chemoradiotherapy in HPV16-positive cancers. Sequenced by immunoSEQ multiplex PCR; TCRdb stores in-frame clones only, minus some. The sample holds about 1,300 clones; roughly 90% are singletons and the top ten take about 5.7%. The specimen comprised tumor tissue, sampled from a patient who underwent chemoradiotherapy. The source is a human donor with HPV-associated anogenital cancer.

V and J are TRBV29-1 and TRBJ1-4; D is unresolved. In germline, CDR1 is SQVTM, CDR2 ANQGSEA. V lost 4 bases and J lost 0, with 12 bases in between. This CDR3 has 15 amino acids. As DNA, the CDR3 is TGCAGCGTTGCGGAGGGCACAACAACTAATGAAAAACTGTTTTTT. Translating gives CSVAEGTTTNEKLFF.

The CDR3 DNA sequence: TGCAGCGTTGAAGATCGGGGAAAGACCGGGGAGCTGTTTTTT. It encodes CSVEDRGKTGELFF. This sequence joins TRBV29-1 and TRBJ2-2, with D possibly being TRBD2 (5 bases). Per the germline V gene, CDR1 is SQVTM and CDR2 is ANQGSEA. The CDR3 loop spans 14 amino acids. Trimming cost V 0 bases and J 5 bases, with 10 bases left between them.

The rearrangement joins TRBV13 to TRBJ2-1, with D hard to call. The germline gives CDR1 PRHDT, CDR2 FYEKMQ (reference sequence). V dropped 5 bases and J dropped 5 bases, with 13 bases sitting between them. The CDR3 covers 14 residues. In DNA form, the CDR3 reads TGTGCCAGCAGCCTTGGGCCCGCTAACAATGAGCAGTTCTTC. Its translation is CASSLGPANNEQFF. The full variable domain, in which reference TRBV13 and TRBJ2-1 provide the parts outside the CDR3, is AAGVIQSPRHLIKEKRETATLKCYPIPRHDTVYWYQQGPGQDPQFLISFYEKMQSDKGSIPDRFSAQQFSDYHSELNMSSLELGDSALYFCASSLGPANNEQFFGPGTRLTVL.

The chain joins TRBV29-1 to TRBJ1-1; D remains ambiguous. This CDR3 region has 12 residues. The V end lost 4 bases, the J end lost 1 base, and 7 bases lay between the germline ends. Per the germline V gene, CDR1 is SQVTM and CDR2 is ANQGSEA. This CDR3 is CSVGHGNTEAFF. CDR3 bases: TGCAGCGTTGGACACGGGAACACTGAAGCTTTCTTT.

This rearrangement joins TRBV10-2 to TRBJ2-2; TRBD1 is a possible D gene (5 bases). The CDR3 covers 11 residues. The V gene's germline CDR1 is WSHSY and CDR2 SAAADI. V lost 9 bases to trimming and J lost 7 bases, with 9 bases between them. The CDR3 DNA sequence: TGCGCCAGGAAGCAGGGCGGGGAGCTGTTTTTT. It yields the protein CARKQGGELFF.

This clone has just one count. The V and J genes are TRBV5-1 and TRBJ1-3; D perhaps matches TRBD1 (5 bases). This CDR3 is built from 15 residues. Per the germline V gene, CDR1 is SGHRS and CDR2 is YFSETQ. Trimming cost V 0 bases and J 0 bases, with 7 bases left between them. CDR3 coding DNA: TGCGCCAGCAGCTTGGAGGGGTACTCTGGAAACACCATATATTTT. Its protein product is CASSLEGYSGNTIYF.

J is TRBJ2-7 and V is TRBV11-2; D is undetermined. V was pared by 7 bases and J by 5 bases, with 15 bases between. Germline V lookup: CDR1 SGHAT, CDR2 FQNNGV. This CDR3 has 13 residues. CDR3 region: CASNPPGRNEQYF. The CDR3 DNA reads TGTGCCAGCAACCCCCCGGGTCGAAACGAGCAGTACTTC.

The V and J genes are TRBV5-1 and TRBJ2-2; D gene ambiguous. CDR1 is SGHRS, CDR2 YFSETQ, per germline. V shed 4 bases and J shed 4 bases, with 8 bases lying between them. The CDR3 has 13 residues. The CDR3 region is CASSPLVTGELFF. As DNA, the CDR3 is TGCGCCAGCAGCCCCCTTGTCACCGGGGAGCTGTTTTTT.

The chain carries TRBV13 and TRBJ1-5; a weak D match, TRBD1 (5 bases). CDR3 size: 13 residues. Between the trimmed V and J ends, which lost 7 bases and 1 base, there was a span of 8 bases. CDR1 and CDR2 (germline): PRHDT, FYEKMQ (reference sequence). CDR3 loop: CASKQVSNQPQHF. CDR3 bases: TGTGCCAGCAAACAGGTGAGCAATCAGCCCCAGCATTTT.

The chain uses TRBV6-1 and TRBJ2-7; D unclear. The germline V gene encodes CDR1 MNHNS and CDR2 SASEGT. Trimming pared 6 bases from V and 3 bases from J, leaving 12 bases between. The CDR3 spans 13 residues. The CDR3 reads CASSKGIRYEQYF. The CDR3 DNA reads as TGTGCCAGCAGCAAGGGCATACGCTACGAGCAGTACTTC.

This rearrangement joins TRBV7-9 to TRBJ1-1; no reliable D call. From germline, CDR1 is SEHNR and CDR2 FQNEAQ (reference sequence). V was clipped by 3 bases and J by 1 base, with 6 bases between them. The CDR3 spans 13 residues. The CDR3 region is CASSLESNTEAFF. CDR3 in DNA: TGTGCCAGCAGCTTGGAGTCGAACACTGAAGCTTTCTTT.

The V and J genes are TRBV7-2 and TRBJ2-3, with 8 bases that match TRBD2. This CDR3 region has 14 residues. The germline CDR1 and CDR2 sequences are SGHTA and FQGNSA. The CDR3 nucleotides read TGTGCTATACGGGGGGGCCTTGGCACAGATACGCAGTATTTT. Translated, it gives CAIRGGLGTDTQYF.

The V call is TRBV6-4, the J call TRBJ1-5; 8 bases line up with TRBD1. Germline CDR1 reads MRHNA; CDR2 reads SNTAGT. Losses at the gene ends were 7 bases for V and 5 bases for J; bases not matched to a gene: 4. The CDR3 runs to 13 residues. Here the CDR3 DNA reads TGTGCCAGCATGGGACAGGCTGATCAGCCCCAGCATTTT. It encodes CASMGQADQPQHF.

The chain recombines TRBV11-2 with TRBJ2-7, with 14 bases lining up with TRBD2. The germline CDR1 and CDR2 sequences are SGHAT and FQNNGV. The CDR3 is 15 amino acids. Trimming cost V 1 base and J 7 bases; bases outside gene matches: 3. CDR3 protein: CASSLGGLAGEEQYF. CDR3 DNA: TGTGCCAGCAGCTTAGGGGGACTAGCGGGGGAAGAGCAGTACTTC.

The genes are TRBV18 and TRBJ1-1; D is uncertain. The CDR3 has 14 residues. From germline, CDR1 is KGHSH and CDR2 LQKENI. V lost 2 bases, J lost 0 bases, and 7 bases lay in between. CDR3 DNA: TGTGCCAGCTCACCAACGTCGGTGAACACTGAAGCTTTCTTT. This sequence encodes CASSPTSVNTEAFF.

The CDR3 DNA is TGTGCCAGCAGCTGGAAGGGTAGACCTGAAGCTTTCTTT. Translated, it gives CASSWKGRPEAFF. This chain links TRBV13 with TRBJ1-1; the D is unclear. The CDR3 runs 13 residues. The ends were cut back, 4 bases at V and 6 bases at J, with 12 bases in the middle. The germline CDR1 and CDR2 sequences are PRHDT and FYEKMQ (reference sequence).

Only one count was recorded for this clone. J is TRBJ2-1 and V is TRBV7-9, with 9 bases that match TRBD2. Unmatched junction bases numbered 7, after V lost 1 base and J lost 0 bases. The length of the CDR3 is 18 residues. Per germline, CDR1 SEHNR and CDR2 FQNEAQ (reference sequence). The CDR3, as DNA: TGTGCCAGCAGCTTAGGTCAACCAGCGGGGGGCTCCTACAATGAGCAGTTCTTC. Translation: CASSLGQPAGGSYNEQFF.

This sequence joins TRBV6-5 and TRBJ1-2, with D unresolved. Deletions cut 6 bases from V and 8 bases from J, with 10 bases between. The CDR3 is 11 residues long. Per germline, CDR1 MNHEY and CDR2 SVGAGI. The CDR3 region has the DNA TGTGCCAGCAGAGTCCTTGAGGGCTACACCTTC. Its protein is CASRVLEGYTF.

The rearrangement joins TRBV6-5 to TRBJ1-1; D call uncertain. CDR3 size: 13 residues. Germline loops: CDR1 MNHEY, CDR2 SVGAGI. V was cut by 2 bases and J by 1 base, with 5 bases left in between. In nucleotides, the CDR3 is TGTGCCAGCAGTTACCGGGCGAACACTGAAGCTTTCTTT. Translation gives CASSYRANTEAFF.

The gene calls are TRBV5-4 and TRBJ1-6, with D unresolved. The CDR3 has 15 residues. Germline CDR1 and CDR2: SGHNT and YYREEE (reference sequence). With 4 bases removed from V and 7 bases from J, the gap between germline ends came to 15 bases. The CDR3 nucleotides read TGTGCCAGCAGCCCACAACTGGGAACAAATTCACCCCTCCACTTT. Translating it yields CASSPQLGTNSPLHF. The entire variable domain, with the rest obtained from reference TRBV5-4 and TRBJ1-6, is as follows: ETGVTQSPTHLIKTRGQQVTLRCSSQSGHNTVSWYQQALGQGPQFIFQYYREEENGRGNFPPRFSGLQFPNYSSELNVNALELDDSALYLCASSPQLGTNSPLHFGNGTRLTVT.

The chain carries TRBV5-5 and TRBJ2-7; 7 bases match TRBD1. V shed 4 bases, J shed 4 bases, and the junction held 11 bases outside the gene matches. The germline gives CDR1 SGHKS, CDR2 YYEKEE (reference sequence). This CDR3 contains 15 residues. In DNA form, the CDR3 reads TGTGCCAGCAGCCTCGACAGGGCCCCTCTTTACGAGCAGTACTTC. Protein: CASSLDRAPLYEQYF.

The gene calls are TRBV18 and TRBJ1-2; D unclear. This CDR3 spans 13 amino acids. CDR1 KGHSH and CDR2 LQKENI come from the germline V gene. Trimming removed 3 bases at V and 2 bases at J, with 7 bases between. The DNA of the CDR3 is TGTGCCAGCTCACCGGGAGACAACTATGGCTACACCTTC. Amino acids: CASSPGDNYGYTF.

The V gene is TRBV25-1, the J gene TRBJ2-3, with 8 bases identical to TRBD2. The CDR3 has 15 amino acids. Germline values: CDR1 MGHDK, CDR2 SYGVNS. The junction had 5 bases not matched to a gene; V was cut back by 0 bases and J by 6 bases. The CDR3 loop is CASSEYWRGADTQYF. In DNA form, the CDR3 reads TGTGCCAGCAGTGAATATTGGCGGGGGGCGGATACGCAGTATTTT.

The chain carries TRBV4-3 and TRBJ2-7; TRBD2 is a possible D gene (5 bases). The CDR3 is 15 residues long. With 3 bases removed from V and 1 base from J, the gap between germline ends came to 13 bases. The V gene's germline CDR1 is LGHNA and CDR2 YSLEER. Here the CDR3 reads CASSQRESASYEQYF. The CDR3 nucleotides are TGCGCCAGCAGCCAGAGGGAAAGTGCGTCCTACGAGCAGTACTTC.

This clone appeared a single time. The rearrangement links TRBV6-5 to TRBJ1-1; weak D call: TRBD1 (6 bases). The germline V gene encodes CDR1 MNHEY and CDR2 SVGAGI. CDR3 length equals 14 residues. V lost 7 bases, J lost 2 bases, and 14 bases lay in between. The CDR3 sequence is CASTQTGPNTEAFF. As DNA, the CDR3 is TGTGCCAGCACCCAGACAGGACCCAACACTGAAGCTTTCTTT.